Listed below are T cell receptor beta chains from one sample, sequenced in a study of cytomegalovirus exposure and HLA in healthy donors. TCRdb's table, derived via immunoSEQ multiplex PCR, lists solely in-frame clones and lacks some. The repertoire holds some 180,000 clones, 79% seen once, with 3.5% to 5% in the top ten. Material for sequencing was PBMCs. The receptors were sampled from a woman under 40 in good health and CMV-seropositive. Both conserved end residues are part of each CDR3.

CDR3 protein	V gene
CASSPSWAGGGETQYF	TRBV7-9
CASRDFSRPTGELFF	TRBV19
CASSRDRWTGELFF	TRBV7-9
CASSRSRRAPEETQYF	TRBV4-1
CASSEGRVAGQGTQYF	TRBV6-1
CARRKPGLSYEQYF	TRBV10-1
CASPRSGGVYRTDTQYF	TRBV21-1
CASSTSGEAGNEQFF	TRBV7-9
CASSPAGERENSYEQYF	TRBV7-6
CASSTVGQPQHF	TRBV6-5
CASSASGLYNEQFF	TRBV6-1
CASSPSSGNSYNEQFF	TRBV19
CASSSIQSSYEQYF	TRBV5-8
CASSEYGGGVYEQYF	TRBV2
CASGGQGAYEQYF	TRBV2
CASSPGGGRNQPQHF	TRBV4-1
CASSPRGWSTDTQYF	TRBV25-1
CASTAYRHEAFF	TRBV7-2
CASSLAGASYEQYF	TRBV27
CASSPRELNTEAFF	TRBV7-6
CASSLEGAVIGNEQFF	TRBV7-6
CASTAGTAYSNQPQHF	TRBV10-2
CASSEPGLAGENEQFF	TRBV11-3
CASSEMGGGGETQYF	TRBV2
CASRGQISYEQYF	TRBV27